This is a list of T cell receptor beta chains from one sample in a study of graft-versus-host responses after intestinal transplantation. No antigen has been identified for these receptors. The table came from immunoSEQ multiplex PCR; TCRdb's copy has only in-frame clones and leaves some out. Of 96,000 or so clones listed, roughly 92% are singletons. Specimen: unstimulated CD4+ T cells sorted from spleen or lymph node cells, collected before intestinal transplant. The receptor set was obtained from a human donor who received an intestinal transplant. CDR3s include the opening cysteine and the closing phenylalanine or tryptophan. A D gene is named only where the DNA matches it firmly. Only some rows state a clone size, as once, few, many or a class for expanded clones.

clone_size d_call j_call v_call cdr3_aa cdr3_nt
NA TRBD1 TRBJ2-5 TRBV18 CASSLSTGGQETQYF TGTGCCAGCTCACTCTCGACAGGGGGCCAAGAGACCCAGTACTTC
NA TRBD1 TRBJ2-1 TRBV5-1 CASSLEGARGYNEQFF TGCGCCAGCAGCTTGGAGGGGGCAAGGGGCTACAATGAGCAGTTCTTC
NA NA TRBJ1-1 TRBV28 CASSENRNTEAFF TGTGCCAGCAGCGAGAACCGAAACACTGAAGCTTTCTTT
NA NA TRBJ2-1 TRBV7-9 CASNPTGEYNEQFF TGTGCCAGCAACCCGACAGGAGAATACAATGAGCAGTTCTTC
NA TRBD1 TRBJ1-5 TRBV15 CATSRGQGANQPQHF TGTGCCACCAGCAGAGGACAGGGGGCCAATCAGCCCCAGCATTTT
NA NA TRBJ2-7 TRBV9 CASSPSPRGLEQYF TGTGCCAGCAGCCCGAGCCCCAGGGGATTAGAGCAGTACTTC
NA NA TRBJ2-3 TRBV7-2 CASSLVGGTDTQYF TGTGCCAGCAGCTTAGTTGGGGGGACAGATACGCAGTATTTT
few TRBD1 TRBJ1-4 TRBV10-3 CAISGTPGQGDEKLFF TGTGCCATCAGTGGGACTCCGGGACAGGGAGATGAAAAACTGTTTTTT
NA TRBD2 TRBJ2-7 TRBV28 CASSLGTSGSHEQYF TGTGCCAGCAGTTTAGGGACTAGCGGGAGCCACGAGCAGTACTTC
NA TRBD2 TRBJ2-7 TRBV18 CASSPGLASYEQYF TGTGCCAGCTCACCGGGACTAGCCAGCTACGAGCAGTACTTC
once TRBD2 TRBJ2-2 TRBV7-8 CASSSVAGGTGELFF TGTGCCAGCAGCTCAGTAGCGGGGGGGACCGGGGAGCTGTTTTTT
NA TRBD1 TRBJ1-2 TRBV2 CATERQGGHGYTF TGTGCCACAGAGAGACAGGGGGGGCATGGCTACACCTTC
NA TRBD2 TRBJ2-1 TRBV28 CASSRTSGYNEQFF TGTGCCAGCAGCCGGACTAGCGGGTACAATGAGCAGTTCTTC
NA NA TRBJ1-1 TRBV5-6 CASSWRGQPVNTEAFF TGTGCCAGCAGCTGGCGCGGACAGCCTGTGAACACTGAAGCTTTCTTT
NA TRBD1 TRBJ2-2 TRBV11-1 CASSRQGAITGELFF TGTGCCAGCAGCCGACAGGGGGCTATCACCGGGGAGCTGTTTTTT
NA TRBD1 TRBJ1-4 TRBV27 CASSISPGTGRNEKLFF TGTGCCAGCTCAATCTCCCCCGGGACAGGGAGGAATGAAAAACTGTTTTTT
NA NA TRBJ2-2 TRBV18 CASSNRGELFF TGTGCCAGCTCGAACCGGGGGGAGCTGTTTTTT
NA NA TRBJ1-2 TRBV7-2 CASSLVGQGSYGYTF TGTGCCAGCAGCTTAGTTGGGCAGGGTAGCTATGGCTACACCTTC
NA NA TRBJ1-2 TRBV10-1 CASRPASPGVVGSYGYTF TGCGCCAGCAGGCCCGCTAGTCCCGGAGTAGTAGGGAGCTATGGCTACACCTTC
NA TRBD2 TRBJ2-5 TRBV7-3 CASSLKSRGTPGTQYF TGTGCCAGCAGCTTAAAATCGCGGGGGACCCCAGGGACCCAGTACTTC
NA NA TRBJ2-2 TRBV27 CASSSRRGVVTGELFF TGTGCCAGCAGTTCTCGTAGGGGCGTCGTTACCGGGGAGCTGTTTTTT
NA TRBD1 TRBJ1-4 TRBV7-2 CASSLFGQGGEKLFF TGTGCCAGCAGCTTATTTGGACAGGGGGGTGAAAAACTGTTTTTT
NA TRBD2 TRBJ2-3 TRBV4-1 CASSQFRPGTSGSTDTQYF TGCGCCAGCAGCCAGTTCCGACCCGGGACTAGCGGAAGCACAGATACGCAGTATTTT
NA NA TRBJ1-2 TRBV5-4 CASSLSSQGYGYTF TGTGCCAGCAGCTTATCTTCACAGGGTTATGGCTACACCTTC
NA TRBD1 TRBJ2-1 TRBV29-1 CSVEGQALNEQFF TGCAGCGTTGAGGGACAGGCCCTCAATGAGCAGTTCTTC
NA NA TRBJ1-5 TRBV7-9 CASSLSGSEPQHF TGTGCCAGCAGCTTAAGCGGGTCTGAGCCCCAGCATTTT
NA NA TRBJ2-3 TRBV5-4 CASSQGWNTDTQYF TGTGCCAGCAGCCAGGGGTGGAACACAGATACGCAGTATTTT
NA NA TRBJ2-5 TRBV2 CASSPRTQYF TGTGCCAGCAGTCCCCGGACCCAGTACTTC
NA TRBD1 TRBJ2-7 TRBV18 CASSPTGTGAYEQYF TGTGCCAGCTCACCGACCGGGACAGGGGCCTACGAGCAGTACTTC
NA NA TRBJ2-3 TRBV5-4 CASSLAMAGYISTDTQYF TGTGCCAGCAGCTTGGCGATGGCGGGTTATATAAGCACAGATACGCAGTATTTT
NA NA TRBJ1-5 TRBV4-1 CASSQLLDYQPQHF TGCGCCAGCAGCCAACTACTGGACTACCAGCCCCAGCATTTT
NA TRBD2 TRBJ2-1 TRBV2 CASKYGRGGGYNEQFF TGTGCCAGCAAATACGGCCGGGGGGGAGGTTACAATGAGCAGTTCTTC
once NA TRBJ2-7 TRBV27 CASSIPHAGIIEQYF TGTGCCAGTAGCATCCCCCACGCGGGGATCATCGAGCAGTACTTC
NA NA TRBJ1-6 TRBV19 CASSIAPLPISPLHF TGTGCCAGTAGTATAGCCCCCCTACCGATTTCACCCCTCCACTTT
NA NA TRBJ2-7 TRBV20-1 CSARQSYEQYF TGCAGTGCTAGACAGTCCTACGAGCAGTACTTC
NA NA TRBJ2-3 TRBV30 CAYLTGWGQTDTQYF TGTGCCTACCTTACGGGGTGGGGGCAAACAGATACGCAGTATTTT
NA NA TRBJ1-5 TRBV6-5 CASSYEVNQPQHF TGTGCCAGCAGTTACGAGGTAAATCAGCCCCAGCATTTT
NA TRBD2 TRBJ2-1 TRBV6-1 CASSQVAGAPNPSYNEQFF TGTGCCAGCAGTCAAGTAGCGGGGGCCCCAAATCCATCCTACAATGAGCAGTTCTTC
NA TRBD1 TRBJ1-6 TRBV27 CASSLNRGGTSPLHF TGTGCCAGCAGTTTAAACAGGGGTGGGACTTCACCCCTCCACTTT
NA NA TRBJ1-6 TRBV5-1 CASSLGAGFYNSPLHF TGCGCCAGCAGCTTGGGCGCGGGATTCTATAATTCACCCCTCCACTTT
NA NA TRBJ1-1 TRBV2 CASSATGTEAFF TGTGCCAGCAGTGCCACCGGGACAGAAGCTTTCTTT
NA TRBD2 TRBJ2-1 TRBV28 CASTTPKGRELEQFF TGTGCCAGCACCACCCCAAAGGGGCGGGAGCTTGAGCAGTTCTTC
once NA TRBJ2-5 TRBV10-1 CASSEGRGRETQYF TGCGCCAGCAGTGAAGGCAGGGGCAGGGAGACCCAGTACTTC
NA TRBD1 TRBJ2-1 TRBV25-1 CASSQRTGIWNEQFF TGTGCCAGCAGTCAACGGACAGGGATTTGGAATGAGCAGTTCTTC
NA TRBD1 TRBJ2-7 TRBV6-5 CASSTRQGVSYEQYF TGTGCCAGCAGTACAAGACAGGGGGTGAGCTACGAGCAGTACTTC
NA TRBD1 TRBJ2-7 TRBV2 CASRGQDSYEQYF TGTGCCAGCAGAGGACAGGACTCCTACGAGCAGTACTTC
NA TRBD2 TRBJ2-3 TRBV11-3 CASSPTSGGLTDTQYF TGTGCCAGCAGCCCGACTAGCGGGGGCCTCACAGATACGCAGTATTTT
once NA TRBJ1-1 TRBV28 CACWGGMNTEAFF TGTGCCTGTTGGGGGGGGATGAACACTGAAGCTTTCTTT
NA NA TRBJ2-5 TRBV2 CASSLQETQYF TGTGCCAGCAGCCTTCAAGAGACCCAGTACTTC
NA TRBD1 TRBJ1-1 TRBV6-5 CASSRDRVSTEAFF TGTGCCAGCAGTCGGGACAGGGTGAGCACTGAAGCTTTCTTT
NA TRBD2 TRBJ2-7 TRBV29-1 CSVDGTSGSYEQYF TGCAGCGTCGACGGGACTAGCGGGAGCTACGAGCAGTACTTC